This T cell receptor (beta chain) was captured in a study of blood T cell repertoires in COVID-19. Turning to the study itself: PBMCs, B-cell-depleted T cells, or T cells were the source of the cDNA or gDNA that made up the material.

Seattle's enrolled individuals joined amid active infection and were then monitored longitudinally. The CDR3 contains 16 residues. Trimming pared 0 bases from V and 6 bases from J, leaving 15 bases between. The V gene's germline CDR1 is LGHNA and CDR2 YNFKEQ. Using immunoSEQ multiplex PCR, the repertoire was profiled, and TCRdb retains in-frame clones only, with some absent. Seen here are some 200,000 clones, about 93% observed once, and the top ten hold 0.7% to 0.8%. The clonotype was recovered from a young man with COVID-19, enrolled during active disease. V gene TRBV4-2 combines with J gene TRBJ1-5; a weak D match, TRBD1 (5 bases). The sequencing sample was made of peripheral blood. The CDR3 DNA is TGTGCCAGCAGCCAAGATAATTCCAGGGTTGGTCAGCCCCAGCATTTT. Translated: CASSQDNSRVGQPQHF.